This T cell receptor beta chain was sequenced in a study of T cell responses to AZD1222 COVID-19 vaccine. Study-wide context: Second-dose recipients at about 4 or about 12 weeks were treated as one pooled group.

CDR3 length: 13 residues. CDR1 and CDR2 from the germline V gene are SGHKS and YYEKEE (reference sequence). Deletions cut 4 bases from V and 10 bases from J, with 15 bases between. General study results and limits: Repertoires were obtained only post-peak T cell response. Donor demographics were predominantly white British with a female majority; clonal diversity may be underestimated.

With regard to this clone: What it recognizes is unknown.

The table came from immunoSEQ multiplex PCR; TCRdb's copy has only in-frame clones and leaves some out. The data show more than 65,000 clones, around 80% seen once. The V and J genes are TRBV5-5 and TRBJ2-1; perhaps TRBD2 as D (5 bases). The sequence was collected from an adult in good health. This specimen was peripheral blood, taken on day 0 of AZD1222 vaccination. The CDR3 DNA is TGTGCCAGCAGCGCGCTAGCTTCGCCGGAGCAGTTCTTC. Translating it yields CASSALASPEQFF. The whole variable domain, remainder taken from reference TRBV5-5 and TRBJ2-1, is DAGVTQSPTHLIKTRGQQVTLRCSPISGHKSVSWYQQVLGQGPQFIFQYYEKEERGRGNFPDRFSARQFPNYSSELNVNALLLGDSALYLCASSALASPEQFFGPGTRLTVL.